This record looks at one T cell receptor beta chain sequence and its context. Only a few counts were recorded for this clonotype. Its antigen remains undetermined. No much larger clonotype is one base removed from it; base qualities were not supplied. Synovial fluid samples were paired with blood samples taken from the same ankylosing spondylitis patients. This sample stems from a study of CD8 T cells in ankylosing spondylitis listed by TCRdb under 2017. Concerning the study at large: T cell receptor beta repertoires were profiled in healthy donors and ankylosing spondylitis patients so that disease-linked TCR variants could be found. The full study cohort was made up of 25 ankylosing spondylitis patients and fewer than 120 healthy donors. Peripheral blood was sampled, and synovial fluid was additionally collected from ankylosing spondylitis patients. Findings and caveats that apply to the study as a whole: The disease-linked clones were reported as significantly enriched in matched synovial fluid samples from ankylosing spondylitis patients. Blood from ankylosing spondylitis patients appeared to be characterized by a TCR beta motif made up of about 8 highly homologous amino acid variants. A CD8+ phenotype was shown by the disease-linked clones, which were found at relatively low frequencies in peripheral blood. Some motif variants were previously reported in synovial fluid and blood of reactive arthritis patients, suggesting common disease-initiation mechanisms.

Instrument on record: Illumina HiSeq 2500. Quantitative 5'-RACE with molecular barcodes was used to prepare TCR beta libraries. The paper's processing steps were these. A new computational method based on a probabilistic model of VDJ rearrangement was used to identify disease-linked TCR variants. TCRdb reprocessed the public reads (quality trimming at Q25 with fastp, clone calling with MiXCR) and kept in-frame beta chains. CDR3 protein duplicates are merged, each entry listing the most common genes and DNA. V and J calls and clone size were set by TCRdb, not the authors. Present in this sample are fewer than 130,000 distinct CDR3 sequences, approximately 25% of which were seen just once. The ten largest make up 12% of the sample. Measured from the cysteine to the phenylalanine, the CDR3 is 13 residues long. Kept here is only the CDR3 DNA, which spans 39 bases and is read in frame from base 1. CDR1 and CDR2 were assigned from the germline V gene (reference sequence) as DFQATT and SNEGSKA. V gives up 5 bases and J gives up 5 bases, and the segment between their germline ends measures 13 bases.

The sequenced sample was synovial fluid, either unsorted or a sorted T cell fraction (not recorded which). This receptor was obtained from a male donor with ankylosing spondylitis. The receptor chain draws on TRBV20-1 and TRBJ2-1; the D gene cannot be resolved beyond TRBD1 or TRBD2, each matching 5 bases. The DNA reads TGCAGTGCTCGATGGGACGTTGACAATGAGCAGTTCTTC. It is translated as CSARWDVDNEQFF.